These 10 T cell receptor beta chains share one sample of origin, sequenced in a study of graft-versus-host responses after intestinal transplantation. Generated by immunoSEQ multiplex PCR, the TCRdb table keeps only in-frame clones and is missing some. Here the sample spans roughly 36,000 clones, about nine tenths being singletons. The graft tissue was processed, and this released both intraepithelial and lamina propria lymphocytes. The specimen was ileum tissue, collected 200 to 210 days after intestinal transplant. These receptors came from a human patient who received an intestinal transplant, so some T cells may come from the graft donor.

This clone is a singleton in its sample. As DNA, the CDR3 is TGCGCCAGCAGTAGGGGGAGCGGGGAGCTGTTTTTT. It codes for CASSRGSGELFF. V usage is TRBV4-1 and J usage is TRBJ2-2; D is possibly TRBD1 (6 bases). Trimming pared 6 bases from V and 7 bases from J, leaving 9 bases between. This CDR3 has 12 amino acids. Germline V lookup: CDR1 MGHRA, CDR2 YSYEKL.

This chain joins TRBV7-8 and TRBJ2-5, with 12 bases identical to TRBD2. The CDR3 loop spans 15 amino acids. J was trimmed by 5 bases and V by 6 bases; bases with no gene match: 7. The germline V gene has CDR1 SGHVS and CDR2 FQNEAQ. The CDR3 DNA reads TGTGCCAGCAGACTTCTAGCGGGAGGGAGGGAGACCCAGTACTTC. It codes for CASRLLAGGRETQYF.

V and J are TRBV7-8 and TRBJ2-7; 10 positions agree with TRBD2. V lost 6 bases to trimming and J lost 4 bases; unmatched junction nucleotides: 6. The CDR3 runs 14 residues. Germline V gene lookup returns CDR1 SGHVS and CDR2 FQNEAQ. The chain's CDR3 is CASRPSGSWYEQYF. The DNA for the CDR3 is TGTGCCAGCAGGCCTAGCGGGAGTTGGTACGAGCAGTACTTC.

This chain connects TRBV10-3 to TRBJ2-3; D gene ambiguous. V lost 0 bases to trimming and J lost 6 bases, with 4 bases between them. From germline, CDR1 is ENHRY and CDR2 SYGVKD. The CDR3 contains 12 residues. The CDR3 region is CAISESVDTQYF. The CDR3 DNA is TGTGCCATCAGTGAGTCGGTGGATACGCAGTATTTT.

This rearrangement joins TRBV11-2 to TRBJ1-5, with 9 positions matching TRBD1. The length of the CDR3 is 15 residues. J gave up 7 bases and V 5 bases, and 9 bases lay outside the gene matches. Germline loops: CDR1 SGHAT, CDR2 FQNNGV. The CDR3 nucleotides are TGTGCCAGCAGCCCGGGACAGGGTATTCGGCAGCCCCAGCATTTT. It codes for CASSPGQGIRQPQHF.

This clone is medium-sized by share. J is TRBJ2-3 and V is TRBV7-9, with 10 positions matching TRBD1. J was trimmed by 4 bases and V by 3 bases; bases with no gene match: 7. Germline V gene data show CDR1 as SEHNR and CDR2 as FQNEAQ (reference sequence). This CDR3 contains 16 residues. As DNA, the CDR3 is TGTGCCAGCAGCTTGGGGGACAGGGGAGGAGCAGATACGCAGTATTTT. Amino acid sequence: CASSLGDRGGADTQYF.

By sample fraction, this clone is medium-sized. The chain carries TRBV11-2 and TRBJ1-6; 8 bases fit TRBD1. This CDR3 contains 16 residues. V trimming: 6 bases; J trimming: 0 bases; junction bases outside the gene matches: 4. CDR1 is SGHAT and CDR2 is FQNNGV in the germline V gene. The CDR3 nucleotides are TGTGCCAGCAGGTCCGACAGGGGCTCCTATAATTCACCCCTCCACTTT. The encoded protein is CASRSDRGSYNSPLHF. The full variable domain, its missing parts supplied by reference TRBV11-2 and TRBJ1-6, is EAGVAQSPRYKIIEKRQSVAFWCNPISGHATLYWYQQILGQGPKLLIQFQNNGVVDDSQLPKDRFSAERLKGVDSTLKIQPAKLEDSAVYLCASRSDRGSYNSPLHFGNGTRLTVT.

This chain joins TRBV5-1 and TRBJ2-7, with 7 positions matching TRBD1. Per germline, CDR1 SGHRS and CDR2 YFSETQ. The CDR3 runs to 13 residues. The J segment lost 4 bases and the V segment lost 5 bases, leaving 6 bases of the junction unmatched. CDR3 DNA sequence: TGCGCCAGCAGAGGACAGGCCTCTTACGAGCAGTACTTC. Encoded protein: CASRGQASYEQYF.

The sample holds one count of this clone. CDR3 sequence: CASSLGGSSTGELFF. CDR3 sequence (DNA): TGTGCCAGCAGCTTAGGAGGGAGCAGTACCGGGGAGCTGTTTTTT. The J gene is TRBJ2-2, the V gene TRBV7-9, with D maybe TRBD2 (5 bases). Per the germline V gene, CDR1 is SEHNR and CDR2 is FQNEAQ (reference sequence). The CDR3 totals 15 residues. V lost 1 base and J lost 5, with 11 bases in between.

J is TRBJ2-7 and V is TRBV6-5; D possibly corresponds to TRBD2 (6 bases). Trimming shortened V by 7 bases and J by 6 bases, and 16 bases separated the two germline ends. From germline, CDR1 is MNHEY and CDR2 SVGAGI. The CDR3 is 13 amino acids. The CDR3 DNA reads TGTGCCAGCACCAGACTAGTTTCTGGCGAGCAGTACTTC. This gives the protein CASTRLVSGEQYF.